These 16 T cell receptor beta chains came from one sample sequenced in a study of human T cells and chemical hapten exposure. Documented time point: patch test 1, 2 weeks after DPC sensitization. The sample's treatment: therapeutic diphenylcyclopropenone sensitization with weekly scalp DPC. One entry per CDR3 protein results from TCRdb running MiXCR on the RACE reads. The repertoire holds 65,000 to 85,000 distinct CDR3 sequences, with 10% as singletons. Sample: whole blood, taken in connection with sensitization to the hapten diphenylcyclopropenone (DPC). The receptors derive from a woman in her forties or fifties with alopecia areata. Some clones in this sample may be carry-over from other donors' samples.

The rearrangement uses TRBV18 and TRBJ2-7; no clear D. This CDR3 is built from 15 residues. Germline-derived CDR1 and CDR2 are KGHSH and LQKENI. Trimming shortened V by 3 bases and J by 0 bases, and 12 bases separated the two germline ends. This chain's CDR3 is CASSPDRAFSYEQYF. CDR3 bases: TGTGCCAGCTCACCCGACCGCGCGTTCTCCTACGAGCAGTACTTC.

This clonotype was seen only a few times. This chain joins TRBV7-2 and TRBJ2-3, with 12 bases lining up with TRBD2. CDR1 SGHTA and CDR2 FQGNSA come from the germline V gene. The CDR3 is made up of 17 amino acids. Germline trimming cut 5 bases from V and 4 bases from J; bases unmatched to any gene: 10. CDR3 in DNA: TGTGCCAGCAGCCCACCGTGGCCTAGCGGGAGGGCAGATACGCAGTATTTT. Amino acids: CASSPPWPSGRADTQYF.

This clonotype was seen only a few times. CDR3 amino acids: CASSTRRRGRTDTQYF. The DNA of the CDR3 is TGTGCCAGCAGTACCCGGCGTCGGGGGCGCACAGATACGCAGTATTTT. The chain recombines TRBV6-5 with TRBJ2-3; either TRBD1 or TRBD2 may fit D (6 bases each). The CDR3 covers 16 residues. V was clipped by 5 bases and J by 1 base, with 16 bases between them. Per the germline V gene, CDR1 is MNHEY and CDR2 is SVGAGI.

The J gene is TRBJ2-3, the V gene TRBV7-2; either TRBD1 or TRBD2 may supply D (5 bases each). The CDR3 has 15 amino acids. CDR1 and CDR2 (germline): SGHTA, FQGNSA. V dropped 4 bases and J dropped 1 base, with 12 bases sitting between them. The CDR3 protein is CASSSSSGRTDTQYF. As DNA, the CDR3 is TGTGCCAGCAGCTCTAGCTCGGGACGCACAGATACGCAGTATTTT.

This clonotype was counted between two and nine times. The rearrangement uses TRBV14 and TRBJ2-7; TRBD2 might be the D (6 bases). From germline, CDR1 is SGHDN and CDR2 FVKESK. Deletions cut 1 base from V and 2 bases from J, with 12 bases between. The CDR3 is 15 residues long. CDR3 sequence reads: CASSQVGRTTYEQYF. For the CDR3, the DNA is TGTGCCAGCAGCCAAGTAGGACGGACTACCTACGAGCAGTACTTC.

This clonotype showed up many times. The chain employs TRBV2 and TRBJ1-1; 8 positions match TRBD1. After removal of 6 bases from V and 4 bases from J, the junction contained 4 bases not matched to a gene. The CDR3 has 13 amino acids. CDR1 SNHLY and CDR2 FYNNEI come from the germline V gene. CDR3 nucleotides: TGTGCCAGCAGATCTACAGGGGGCACTGAAGCTTTCTTT. It translates to CASRSTGGTEAFF.

This clonotype has more than one count but fewer than ten. The junction departs from germline at one end; a sequencing error may be responsible. Written as DNA, the CDR3 is TGTGCCAGCAGTTTGGACTCCCTCCCCACAGATACGCAGTATTTT. Translated, it gives CASSLDSLPTDTQYF. The genes are TRBV5-4 and TRBJ2-3, with D possibly TRBD2 on 5 matching bases. CDR1 SGHNT and CDR2 YYREEE come from the germline V gene (reference sequence). The CDR3 has 15 amino acids.

The V call is TRBV3-2, the J call TRBJ2-3; the table names TRBD1, a call not compared with the DNA. TRBV3-2 is a known pseudogene. This CDR3 is 16 amino acids long. The CDR3 here is CASSQVATGGTDTQYF. CDR3 coding DNA: TGTGCCAGCAGCCAAGTTGCGACAGGGGGGACAGATACGCAGTATTTT.

The CDR3 DNA reads TGTGCCAGCAGCCCCCCGGGACTAGCGGACAATGAGCAGTTCTTC. Translation: CASSPPGLADNEQFF. V usage is TRBV11-2 and J usage is TRBJ2-1; 11 nucleotides match TRBD2. This CDR3 region has 15 residues. V lost 5 bases, J lost 5 bases, and 5 bases stayed unmatched. Looked up from germline, CDR1 is SGHAT and CDR2 is FQNNGV.

This clonotype turned up a few times. The J gene is TRBJ1-4, the V gene TRBV20-1, with TRBD1 matching 10 bases. Germline CDR1 and CDR2: DFQATT and SNEGSKA (reference sequence). The CDR3 length is 14 residues. V was pared by 1 base and J by 8 bases, with 4 bases of the junction left unmatched. The CDR3 nucleotides are TGCAGTGCTAGAGGCGGGACAGGGGTGGAAAAACTGTTTTTT. Protein product: CSARGGTGVEKLFF.

This clonotype was seen more than once but under ten times. The rearrangement joins TRBV7-9 to TRBJ2-7; D may correspond to TRBD1 or TRBD2 (5 bases each). Germline V gene sequence: CDR1 SEHNR, CDR2 FQNEAQ (reference sequence). This CDR3 has 17 amino acids. Trimming stripped 5 bases from V and 3 bases from J, with 23 bases between. CDR3 coding DNA: TGTGCCAGCAGCCCGGGACCAATTTCAGCGGTAGTCTACGAGCAGTACTTC. It is translated as CASSPGPISAVVYEQYF.

This clonotype has a handful of counts. The chain is built from TRBV28 and TRBJ2-7, with 7 bases fitting TRBD2. Per the germline V gene, CDR1 is MDHEN and CDR2 is SYDVKM. The CDR3 contains 15 residues. V shed 8 bases and J 9 bases; nucleotides not matched to a gene: 19. The CDR3 spells CASGYSGARGHVQYF. The DNA of the CDR3 is TGTGCCAGCGGATACAGCGGGGCTAGAGGTCATGTGCAGTACTTC.

The chain links TRBV2 to TRBJ2-2, with D unclear. Germline assignment: CDR1 SNHLY and CDR2 FYNNEI. CDR3 length equals 13 residues. V shed 4 bases and J shed 10 bases, with 13 bases lying between them. The chain's CDR3 is CASSVMRPAELFF. The CDR3 DNA is TGTGCCAGCAGTGTTATGCGGCCCGCGGAGCTGTTTTTT.

This clonotype was observed at least ten times. The CDR3 sequence is CASNHRGRIYGYTF. As DNA, the CDR3 is TGCGCCAGCAACCACAGGGGCCGGATCTATGGCTACACCTTC. The rearrangement links TRBV10-1 to TRBJ1-2; 7 nucleotides align to TRBD1. The CDR3 extends over 14 amino acids. Trimming cost V 7 bases and J 4 bases; bases outside gene matches: 9. Germline V gene lookup returns CDR1 WNHNN and CDR2 SYGVQD (reference sequence).

The sample holds a few counts of this clonotype. V is TRBV2 and J is TRBJ2-3; 15 bases are shared with TRBD2. The V gene's germline CDR1 is SNHLY and CDR2 FYNNEI. The CDR3 runs 17 residues. V lost 7 bases to trimming and J lost 4 bases; unmatched junction nucleotides: 9. The CDR3 sequence is CASTLGGLAGGADTQYF. The CDR3 DNA reads as TGTGCCAGCACCCTGGGGGGACTAGCGGGAGGAGCAGATACGCAGTATTTT.

The rearrangement links TRBV20-1 to TRBJ2-1, with D tentatively TRBD2 (6 bases). The CDR3 contains 13 residues. The germline CDR1 and CDR2 sequences are DFQATT and SNEGSKA (reference sequence). Trimming removed 3 bases from V and 6 bases from J, with 12 bases in between. CDR3 region: CSASGSSGNEQFF. CDR3 coding DNA: TGCAGTGCTAGCGGGAGCTCAGGCAATGAGCAGTTCTTC.